This TCR beta chain was identified during a study of cytomegalovirus exposure and HLA in healthy donors. Points from the study as a whole: The study recorded fewer than 200 TCR beta chains that were cytomegalovirus-associated.

Of note for this clone: Its antigen remains unidentified.

13 Jbeta primers and 60 Vbeta primers were used for the PCR. The assay was immunoSEQ multiplex PCR, and TCRdb's table has in-frame clones only and misses some. This sample yields 150,000 to 200,000 clones, of which roughly 82% are seen a single time; just under 3% belongs to the top ten. This clonotype was sampled from a woman aged 50 to 65 in good health and CMV-seropositive. The specimen sequenced was PBMCs.

Here the CDR3 reads CSVGFPGGGTEAFF. The CDR3 coding sequence is TGCAGCGTTGGTTTTCCAGGGGGTGGCACTGAAGCTTTCTTT. The rearrangement joins TRBV29-1 to TRBJ1-1, with TRBD1 matching over 7 bases. CDR3 length equals 14 residues. With 4 bases clipped from V and 4 bases from J, the junction kept 9 bases outside the gene matches. Germline V gene sequence: CDR1 SQVTM, CDR2 ANQGSEA.